The T cell receptor beta chain described here comes from a study of chemoradiotherapy in HPV16-positive cancers. In the study overall: Functional T-cell assays on a couple of HPV16-positive patients' cells defined candidate HPV-specific clones and common TCR motifs. Study-wide results and caveats: HPV-responsive T-cell expansion during chemoradiotherapy was linked to improved recurrence-free survival in HPV16-positive patients. Candidate HPV-specific clones and E7-related TCR motifs grew in tumor during treatment.

Here immunoSEQ multiplex PCR was the method, and the copy in TCRdb shows in-frame clones only, minus some. The sample consists of roughly 16,000 clones, 75% to 85% of them appearing once. As to this clone: Its cognate antigen is unknown.

This sample was taken from a patient who underwent chemoradiotherapy. The origin of this receptor is a human donor with HPV-associated anogenital cancer.

The CDR3 loop reads CAWSVSRDEQYF. CDR3 nucleotides: TGTGCCTGGAGTGTTAGTCGAGACGAGCAGTACTTC. V is TRBV30 and J is TRBJ2-7; D gene ambiguous. The CDR3 sequence is 12 residues long. From germline, CDR1 is GTSNPN and CDR2 SVGIG (reference sequence). The V and J ends lost 0 bases and 5 bases respectively, with 8 bases between them.